These 10 T cell receptor beta chains came from one sample sequenced in a study of shared clonotypes between healthy human individuals. The table came from immunoSEQ multiplex PCR; TCRdb's copy has only in-frame clones and leaves some out. This table has about 1.5 million clones, 95% to 97% appearing once. Input material: naive CD4+ T cells sorted from blood. The subset here: CD45RA+ positively selected. These receptors originate from a man aged 30 to 39 in good health.

The chain has TRBV19 and TRBJ2-4; a weak D match, TRBD1 (6 bases). The CDR3 runs 17 residues. Trimming shortened V by 6 bases and J by 1 base, and 19 bases separated the two germline ends. Germline assignment: CDR1 LNHDA and CDR2 SQIVND (reference sequence). CDR3 DNA sequence: TGTGCCAGTAGCGACCTCCACAGGGCCGGGGCCAAAAACATTCAGTACTTC. It translates to CASSDLHRAGAKNIQYF. Variable domain in full (rest from reference TRBV19 and TRBJ2-4): DGGITQSPKYLFRKEGQNVTLSCEQNLNHDAMYWYRQDPGQGLRLIYYSQIVNDFQKGDIAEGYSVSREKKESFPLTVTSAQKNPTAFYLCASSDLHRAGAKNIQYFGAGTRLSVL.

The chain is built from TRBV2 and TRBJ1-2; the D is unclear. The CDR3 extends over 13 amino acids. Germline V gives CDR1 SNHLY, CDR2 FYNNEI. V gave up 3 bases and J gave up 8 bases, with 13 bases separating them. The chain's CDR3 is CASSDSRPVGYTF. CDR3 sequence (DNA): TGTGCCAGCAGTGATAGCAGGCCCGTCGGCTACACCTTC.

This sequence joins TRBV19 and TRBJ2-2; 8 nucleotides align to TRBD2. The trim removed 5 bases at V and 1 base at J, leaving 9 bases unmatched. The V gene's germline CDR1 is LNHDA and CDR2 SQIVND (reference sequence). The CDR3 has 17 residues. Written as DNA, the CDR3 is TGTGCCAGTAGTCCTGGACTAAGCGGGGGGAACACCGGGGAGCTGTTTTTT. This gives the protein CASSPGLSGGNTGELFF.

As regards this clone: A read error may produce the germline difference seen at one junction end. The gene calls are TRBV19 and TRBJ2-7; D tentatively fits TRBD1 or TRBD2 (5 bases each). The CDR3 has 13 residues. CDR1 and CDR2 (germline): LNHDA, SQIVND (reference sequence). CDR3 nucleotides: TGTGCCAGTAGTATAGTTGGGGGAAGCGAGCAGTGCTTC. This sequence encodes CASSIVGGSEQCF.

V usage is TRBV7-2 and J usage is TRBJ1-4; TRBD1 agrees at 7 bases. Germline CDR1 and CDR2: SGHTA and FQGNSA. This CDR3 is 15 amino acids long. The V and J ends lost 5 bases and 5 bases, in that order; junction bases with no gene match: 8. The CDR3 nucleotides read TGTGCCAGCAGCCGCGGACAGGCCTCCAATGAAAAACTGTTTTTT. Translation gives CASSRGQASNEKLFF.

This chain connects TRBV7-3 to TRBJ2-3; no definite D call. The germline V and J ends were trimmed by 4 bases and 6 bases, with 8 bases remaining between them. The V gene's germline CDR1 is SGHTA and CDR2 FQGTGA. This CDR3 is built from 12 residues. The CDR3 DNA is TGTGCCAGCAGCTCCTCAGCCGATACGCAGTATTTT. Its translation: CASSSSADTQYF.

The V and J genes are TRBV19 and TRBJ1-5; D may be TRBD1 (6 bases). V was clipped by 3 bases and J by 2 bases, with 14 bases between them. The CDR3 loop spans 16 amino acids. CDR1 and CDR2 (germline): LNHDA, SQIVND (reference sequence). CDR3: CASSISRQVRNQPQHF. In DNA, the CDR3 is TGTGCCAGTAGTATCTCCCGACAGGTTCGCAATCAGCCCCAGCATTTT.

The chain uses TRBV5-1 and TRBJ1-1; D gene uncertain. Trimming took off 3 bases at V and 4 bases at J, with 13 bases between the two ends. Germline CDR1 is SGHRS and CDR2 is YFSETQ. The CDR3 is 14 residues long. DNA of the CDR3: TGCGCCAGCAGCTCGGAACCCGTGGGCACTGAAGCTTTCTTT. Protein product: CASSSEPVGTEAFF.

The V gene is TRBV7-9, the J gene TRBJ2-1; 10 bases map to TRBD2. V was clipped by 8 bases and J by 10 bases; unmatched bases: 11. Per germline, CDR1 SEHNR and CDR2 FQNEAQ (reference sequence). The CDR3 is made up of 14 amino acids. The CDR3 DNA is TGTGCCAGCTTCGAACTAGCGGGACCAGCCGAGCAGTTCTTC. This translates into CASFELAGPAEQFF.

V gene TRBV4-2 combines with J gene TRBJ2-3; unclear D gene. V was trimmed by 3 bases and J by 0 bases, leaving 10 bases between them. The CDR3 contains 15 residues. Per germline, CDR1 LGHNA and CDR2 YNFKEQ. This CDR3 reads CASSHALGSTDTQYF. The CDR3 DNA reads TGTGCCAGCAGCCATGCGCTAGGCAGCACAGATACGCAGTATTTT.